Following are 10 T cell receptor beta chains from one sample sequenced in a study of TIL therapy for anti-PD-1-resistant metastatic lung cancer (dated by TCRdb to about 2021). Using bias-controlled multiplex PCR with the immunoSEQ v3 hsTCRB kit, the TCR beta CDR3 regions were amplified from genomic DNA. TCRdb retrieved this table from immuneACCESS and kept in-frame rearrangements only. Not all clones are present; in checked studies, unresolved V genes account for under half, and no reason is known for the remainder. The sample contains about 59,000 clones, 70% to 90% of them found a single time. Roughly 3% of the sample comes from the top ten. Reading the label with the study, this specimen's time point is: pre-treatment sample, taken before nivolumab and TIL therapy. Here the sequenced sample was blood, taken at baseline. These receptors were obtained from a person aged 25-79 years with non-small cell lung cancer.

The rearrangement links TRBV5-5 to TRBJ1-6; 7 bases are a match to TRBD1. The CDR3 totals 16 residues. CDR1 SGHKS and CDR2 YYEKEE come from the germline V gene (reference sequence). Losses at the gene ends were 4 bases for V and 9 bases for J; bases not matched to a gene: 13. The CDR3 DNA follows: TGTGCCAGCAGCCTCCGGCCCGGGACAGCGCCTTCACCCCTCCACTTT. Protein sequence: CASSLRPGTAPSPLHF.

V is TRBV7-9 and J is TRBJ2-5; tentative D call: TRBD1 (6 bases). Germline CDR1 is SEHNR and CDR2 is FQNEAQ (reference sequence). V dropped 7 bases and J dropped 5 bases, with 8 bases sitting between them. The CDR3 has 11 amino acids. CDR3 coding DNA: TGTGCCAGCATCCAGGGGGAGACCCAGTACTTC. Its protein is CASIQGETQYF.

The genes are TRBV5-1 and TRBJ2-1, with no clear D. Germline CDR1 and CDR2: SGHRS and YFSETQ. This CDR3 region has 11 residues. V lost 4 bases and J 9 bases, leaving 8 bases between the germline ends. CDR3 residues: CASSDSVEQFF. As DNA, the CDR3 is TGCGCCAGCAGCGATTCGGTTGAGCAGTTCTTC.

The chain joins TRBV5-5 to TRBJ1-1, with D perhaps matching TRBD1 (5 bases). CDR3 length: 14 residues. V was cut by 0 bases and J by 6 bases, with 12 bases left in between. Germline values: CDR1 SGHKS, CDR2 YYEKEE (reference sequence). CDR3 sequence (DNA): TGTGCCAGCAGCTTGGGTTCAGGGATCGCTGAAGCTTTCTTT. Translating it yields CASSLGSGIAEAFF.

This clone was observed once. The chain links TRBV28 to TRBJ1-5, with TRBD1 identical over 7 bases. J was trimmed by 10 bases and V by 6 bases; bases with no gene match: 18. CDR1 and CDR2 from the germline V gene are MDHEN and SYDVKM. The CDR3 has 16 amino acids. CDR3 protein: CASRSLTGVYPNPQHF. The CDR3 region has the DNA TGTGCCAGCAGATCCCTTACAGGGGTTTATCCAAATCCCCAGCATTTT.

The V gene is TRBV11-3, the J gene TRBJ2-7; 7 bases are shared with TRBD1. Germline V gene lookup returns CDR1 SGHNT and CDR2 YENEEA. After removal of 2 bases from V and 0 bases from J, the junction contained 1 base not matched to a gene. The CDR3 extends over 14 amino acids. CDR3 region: CASSLNRGSYEQYF. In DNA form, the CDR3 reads TGTGCCAGCAGCTTAAACAGGGGCTCCTACGAGCAGTACTTC.

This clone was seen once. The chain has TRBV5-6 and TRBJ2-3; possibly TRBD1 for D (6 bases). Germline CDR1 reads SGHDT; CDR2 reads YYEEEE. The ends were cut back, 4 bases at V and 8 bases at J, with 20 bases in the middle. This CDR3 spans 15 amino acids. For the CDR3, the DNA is TGTGCCAGCAGCCCGGTACAGGGCTTTATGGGTACGCAGTATTTT. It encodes CASSPVQGFMGTQYF.

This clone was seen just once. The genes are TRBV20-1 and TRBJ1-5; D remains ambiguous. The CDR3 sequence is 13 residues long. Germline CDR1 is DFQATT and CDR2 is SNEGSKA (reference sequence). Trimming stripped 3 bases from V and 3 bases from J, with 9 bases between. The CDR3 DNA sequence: TGCAGTGCTAGTACAGTTTCCAATCAGCCCCAGCATTTT. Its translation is CSASTVSNQPQHF.

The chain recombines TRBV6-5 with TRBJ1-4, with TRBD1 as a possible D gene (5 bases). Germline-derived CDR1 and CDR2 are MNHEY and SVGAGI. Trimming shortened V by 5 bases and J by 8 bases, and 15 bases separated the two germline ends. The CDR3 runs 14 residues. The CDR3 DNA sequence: TGTGCCAGCAGTCTCCGAGGCGGGGGGGAAAAACTGTTTTTT. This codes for CASSLRGGGEKLFF.

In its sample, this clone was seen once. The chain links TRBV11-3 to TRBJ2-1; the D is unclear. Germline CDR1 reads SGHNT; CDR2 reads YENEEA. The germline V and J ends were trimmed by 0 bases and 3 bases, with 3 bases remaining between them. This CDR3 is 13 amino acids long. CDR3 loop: CASSLDLYNEQFF. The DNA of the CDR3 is TGTGCCAGCAGCTTAGACCTCTACAATGAGCAGTTCTTC.